These T cell receptor beta chains were read from a single sample in a study of early T cells in non-severe SARS-CoV-2 infection. TCRdb re-derived calls from the 5' RACE reads in MiXCR, one entry per CDR3 protein. The sample yields tens of thousands of distinct CDR3 sequences, 4% to 5.5% seen once. The sample was whole blood. These receptors were taken from an adult who was a healthcare worker with PCR-confirmed SARS-CoV-2 infection or an uninfected control (not recorded which). Both conserved end residues are part of each CDR3. The order of the fields is J gene, V gene, clone size, D gene, CDR3 protein, CDR3 DNA. The D gene is left open where the match is weak. Clone size, where shown, is once, few, many, or a class for clones that have expanded.

TRBJ2-7 | TRBV12-2 | few | . | CASRSRRLSGITYEQYF | TGTGCAAGTCGCTCCCGTCGCCTTAGCGGGATCACCTACGAGCAGTACTTC
TRBJ1-4 | TRBV12-3/TRBV12-4 | many | . | CASSLATGTNEKLFF | TGTGCCAGCAGTTTAGCGACGGGAACTAATGAAAAACTGTTTTTT
TRBJ2-3 | TRBV5-5 | medium-sized | . | CASSLEVGGGGTQYF | TGTGCCAGCAGCTTGGAAGTAGGAGGAGGAGGTACGCAGTATTTT
TRBJ1-1 | TRBV20-1 | many | TRBD1 | CSARDEKGAITEAFF | TGCAGTGCTAGAGATGAGAAGGGGGCGATCACTGAAGCTTTCTTT
TRBJ2-7 | TRBV5-1 | many | TRBD1 | CASSSRDRANEQYF | TGCGCCAGCAGCTCCCGGGACAGGGCTAACGAGCAGTACTTC
TRBJ1-2 | TRBV4-2 | many | . | CASSQGDGVYGYTF | TGTGCCAGCAGCCAAGGGGATGGGGTCTATGGCTACACCTTC
TRBJ2-2 | TRBV12-3/TRBV12-4 | many | . | CASSSRPNTGELFF | TGTGCCAGCAGTTCCAGGCCGAACACCGGGGAGCTGTTTTTT
TRBJ1-5 | TRBV3-1 | . | . | CASSSREGLNQPQHF | TGTGCCAGCAGCTCGAGGGAGGGGTTGAATCAGCCCCAGCATTTT
TRBJ2-7 | TRBV30 | many | TRBD1 | CAWSRRGRRGEQYF | TGTGCCTGGAGTCGCAGGGGGCGAAGGGGCGAGCAGTACTTC
TRBJ2-1 | TRBV5-1 | few | . | CASSLATRSYNEQFF | TGCGCCAGCAGCTTGGCAACTCGGTCCTACAATGAGCAGTTCTTC
TRBJ1-1 | TRBV6-6 | . | TRBD1 | CASSYPGQGWAEAFF | TGTGCCAGCAGTTACCCTGGACAGGGGTGGGCTGAAGCTTTCTTT
TRBJ2-5 | TRBV12-3/TRBV12-4 | few | . | CASSLPGRQETQYF | TGTGCCAGCAGTTTACCGGGGAGGCAAGAGACCCAGTACTTC
TRBJ1-2 | TRBV5-1 | many | TRBD1 | CASSLTQGEVDGYTF | TGCGCCAGCAGCTTGACCCAGGGGGAGGTTGATGGCTACACCTTC
TRBJ2-7 | TRBV5-1 | few | TRBD1 | CASRAGTAGHEQYF | TGCGCCAGCAGGGCCGGGACAGCCGGCCACGAGCAGTACTTC
TRBJ1-5 | TRBV20-1 | many | TRBD1 | CSASAGQGNQPQHF | TGCAGTGCTTCGGCGGGACAGGGCAATCAGCCCCAGCATTTT
TRBJ2-1 | TRBV6-5 | . | TRBD1 | CASSYDTGGPYNEQFF | TGTGCCAGCAGTTACGACACAGGGGGACCCTACAATGAGCAGTTCTTC
TRBJ1-6 | TRBV4-1 | many | . | CASSQESPGLRSPLHF | TGCGCCAGCAGCCAAGAGAGCCCGGGGCTTAGATCACCCCTCCACTTT
TRBJ1-1 | TRBV18 | many | . | CASSPPALVNTEAFF | TGTGCCAGCTCACCACCGGCTTTAGTGAACACTGAAGCTTTCTTT
TRBJ1-2 | TRBV5-1 | many | . | CASSLMTEGGYGYTF | TGCGCCAGCAGCCTCATGACTGAAGGGGGCTATGGCTACACCTTC
TRBJ1-1 | TRBV3-1 | many | TRBD1 | CASSQVARDRFMNTEAFF | TGTGCCAGCAGCCAAGTCGCCCGGGACAGGTTCATGAACACTGAAGCTTTCTTT
TRBJ1-1 | TRBV9 | . | . | CASSVGPENTEAFF | TGTGCCAGCAGCGTAGGCCCGGAAAACACTGAAGCTTTCTTT
TRBJ2-1 | TRBV20-1 | many | . | CSARDFGGGRNNEQFF | TGCAGTGCTAGAGACTTCGGTGGAGGAAGGAACAATGAGCAGTTCTTC
TRBJ2-3 | TRBV5-1 | many | TRBD1 | CASSPIRDRATDTQYF | TGCGCCAGCAGCCCCATTAGGGACAGGGCCACAGATACGCAGTATTTT
TRBJ1-3 | TRBV3-1 | few | . | CASGQTNTIYF | TGTGCCAGCGGACAGACAAACACCATATATTTT
TRBJ2-7 | TRBV4-1 | . | TRBD2 | CASSQAVSSSGHYFYEQYF | TGCGCCAGCAGCCAAGCGGTGTCGAGTAGCGGGCATTATTTTTACGAGCAGTACTTC
TRBJ2-1 | TRBV20-1 | . | . | CSAVDQWGINEQFF | TGCAGTGCGGTGGACCAGTGGGGAATCAATGAGCAGTTCTTC
TRBJ2-1 | TRBV7-2 | . | TRBD2 | CASSLRLAGGSSYNEQFF | TGTGCCAGCAGCTTGAGACTAGCGGGAGGCAGCTCCTACAATGAGCAGTTCTTC
TRBJ2-7 | TRBV12-3/TRBV12-4 | many | TRBD1 | CASSLVGGMQYF | TGTGCCAGCAGTTTGGTAGGGGGCATGCAGTACTTC
TRBJ2-7 | TRBV4-2 | . | TRBD2 | CASSQRLAGGAEQYF | TGTGCCAGCAGCCAACGACTAGCGGGAGGGGCCGAGCAGTACTTC
TRBJ1-2 | TRBV7-9 | many | TRBD1 | CASSPDRGRSSHYGYTF | TGTGCCAGCAGCCCGGACAGGGGAAGATCGAGCCACTATGGCTACACCTTC
TRBJ1-1 | TRBV7-9 | few | . | CASSLTEAFF | TGTGCCAGCAGCTTGACTGAAGCTTTCTTT
TRBJ2-7 | TRBV18 | many | . | CASSPGGGVGTYEQYF | TGTGCCAGCTCACCTGGGGGCGGGGTTGGTACCTACGAGCAGTACTTC
TRBJ1-5 | TRBV28 | many | TRBD1 | CASSPKDRGSNQPQHF | TGTGCCAGCAGTCCTAAGGACAGGGGCAGCAATCAGCCCCAGCATTTT
TRBJ1-5 | TRBV20-1 | few | . | CSALTSGNQPQHF | TGCAGTGCCCTTACAAGCGGCAATCAGCCCCAGCATTTT
TRBJ1-2 | TRBV18 | many | . | CASSLDSSYGYTF | TGTGCCAGCTCCCTAGACAGCAGTTATGGCTACACCTTC
TRBJ2-7 | TRBV29-1 | many | TRBD2 | CSVELVSGIYEQYF | TGCAGCGTTGAATTGGTTAGCGGGATCTACGAGCAGTACTTC
TRBJ2-4 | TRBV5-6 | few | . | CASTPSVVRDIQYF | TGTGCCAGCACCCCGAGCGTGGTGCGCGACATTCAGTACTTC
TRBJ1-1 | TRBV6-5 | few | TRBD1 | CASSYSGQGHTEAFF | TGTGCCAGCAGTTACTCCGGACAGGGTCACACTGAAGCTTTCTTT
TRBJ2-7 | TRBV7-2 | many | . | CASSLKVSYEQYF | TGTGCCAGCAGCTTAAAGGTCTCCTACGAGCAGTACTTC
TRBJ2-4 | TRBV20-1 | many | . | CSALGALAKNIQYF | TGCAGTGCTCTTGGGGCTCTAGCCAAAAACATTCAGTACTTC
TRBJ1-2 | TRBV20-1 | few | . | CSAPITAYGYTF | TGCAGTGCTCCGATCACAGCGTATGGCTACACCTTC
TRBJ1-1 | TRBV2 | . | . | CASSIEGNAEAFF | TGTGCCAGCAGTATCGAGGGGAACGCTGAAGCTTTCTTT
TRBJ1-1 | TRBV5-1 | few | . | CASSSTQGNTEAFF | TGCGCCAGCAGTTCAACCCAGGGTAACACTGAAGCTTTCTTT
TRBJ2-4 | TRBV4-1 | many | . | CASSQVGDNSNIQYF | TGCGCCAGCAGCCAAGTCGGGGACAATTCGAACATTCAGTACTTC
TRBJ2-3 | TRBV28 | . | TRBD2 | CASSLGLAGGPGDTQYF | TGTGCCAGCAGTTTAGGGTTAGCGGGAGGGCCTGGGGATACGCAGTATTTT
TRBJ1-4 | TRBV6-1 | many | TRBD1 | CASSEGQTGAAEKLFF | TGTGCCAGCAGTGAGGGACAGACAGGGGCGGCTGAAAAACTGTTTTTT
TRBJ1-2 | TRBV5-4 | few | TRBD1 | CASSWAGGVYGYTF | TGTGCCAGCAGCTGGGCAGGGGGTGTCTATGGCTACACCTTC
TRBJ1-6 | TRBV28 | . | TRBD1 | CASRTGGSPLHF | TGTGCCAGCAGAACAGGGGGTTCACCCCTCCACTTT
TRBJ2-3 | TRBV28 | many | TRBD1 | CAIHSQGRTDTQYF | TGTGCCATCCATTCACAGGGGCGCACAGATACGCAGTATTTT
TRBJ1-1 | TRBV9 | few | TRBD1 | CASSVTGTGKEAFF | TGTGCCAGCAGCGTGACCGGGACAGGGAAAGAAGCTTTCTTT
TRBJ1-3 | TRBV28 | many | . | CASSLNIGRRNTIYF | TGTGCCAGCAGTTTGAACATCGGGCGGAGAAACACCATATATTTT
TRBJ2-7 | TRBV12-3/TRBV12-4 | many | . | CASSLAGHSYEQYF | TGTGCCAGCAGTTTAGCGGGACACTCCTACGAGCAGTACTTC
TRBJ2-5 | TRBV19 | many | . | CASSTVAEQETQYF | TGTGCCAGTAGTACCGTAGCGGAACAAGAGACCCAGTACTTC
TRBJ1-2 | TRBV28 | many | . | CASSRLPAANYGYTF | TGTGCCAGCAGTCGTCTACCGGCGGCAAACTATGGCTACACCTTC
TRBJ1-1 | TRBV30 | many | . | CAWGTSFLNTEAFF | TGTGCCTGGGGGACGTCATTTTTGAACACTGAAGCTTTCTTT
TRBJ2-7 | TRBV5-1 | . | TRBD1 | CASRLTGGTYEQYF | TGCGCCAGCAGACTGACAGGGGGTACCTACGAGCAGTACTTC
TRBJ2-3 | TRBV7-9 | many | . | CASSPGDFTDTQYF | TGTGCCAGCAGCCCTGGGGACTTCACAGATACGCAGTATTTT
TRBJ1-1 | TRBV30 | . | . | CAWRTGTEAFF | TGTGCCTGGAGGACGGGCACTGAAGCTTTCTTT
TRBJ2-1 | TRBV12-5 | few | . | CASGLVLGPGTVYNEQFF | TGTGCTAGTGGTTTGGTATTGGGCCCGGGGACGGTCTACAATGAGCAGTTCTTC
TRBJ2-3 | TRBV6-1 | many | TRBD1 | CASRRRQGVSTDTQYF | TGTGCCAGCAGGCGTAGACAGGGGGTATCCACAGATACGCAGTATTTT